The entry below gives a single TCR beta chain sequence along with its context. Antigen specificity is unknown. These data originate in a study of cytotoxic CD8 clonotypes in ibrutinib-treated CLL. The wider study: Responses: roughly 25 partial, 2 complete; after median about 70 months, 14 stayed remitted, around twelve progressed. General study points: Baseline-level clonality went beyond age-matched healthy donors and moved in step with circulating CD8+ T-cell counts.

Researchers set a sequencing depth target of 1 in 200,000 to 1 in 1 million T cells. This table comes from immunoSEQ multiplex PCR, and its TCRdb copy is limited to in-frame clones, with some not included. This sample yields approximately 330,000 clones, of which around four fifths are seen a single time; 6.5% to 8.5% belongs to the top ten. V lost 0 bases, J lost 12 bases, and 14 bases stayed unmatched. Germline CDR1 reads GTSNPN; CDR2 reads SVGIG (reference sequence). CDR3 length equals 15 residues. The V gene is TRBV30, the J gene TRBJ2-1; 7 bases are a match to TRBD2. The sequence was collected from a human donor with chronic lymphocytic leukemia. The sample in question was PBMCs, obtained before ibrutinib treatment. The chain's CDR3 is CAWSVIGGRVGVQFF. CDR3 nucleotide sequence: TGTGCCTGGAGTGTCATTGGCGGGAGAGTAGGGGTGCAGTTCTTC.